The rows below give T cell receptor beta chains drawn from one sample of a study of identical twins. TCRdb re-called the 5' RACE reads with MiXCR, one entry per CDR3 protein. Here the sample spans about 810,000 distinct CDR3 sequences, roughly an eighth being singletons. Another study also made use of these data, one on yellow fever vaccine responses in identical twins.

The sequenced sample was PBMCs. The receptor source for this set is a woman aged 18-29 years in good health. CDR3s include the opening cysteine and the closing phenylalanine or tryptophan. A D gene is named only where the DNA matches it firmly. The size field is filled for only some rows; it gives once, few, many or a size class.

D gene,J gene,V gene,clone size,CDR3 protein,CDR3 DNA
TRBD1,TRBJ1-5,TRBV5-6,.,CASSPRQGPSPQHF,TGTGCCAGCAGCCCCCGACAGGGGCCTTCGCCCCAGCATTTT
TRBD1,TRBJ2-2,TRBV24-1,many,CATSDPGTGNTGELFF,TGTGCCACCAGTGATCCCGGGACAGGGAACACCGGGGAGCTGTTTTTT
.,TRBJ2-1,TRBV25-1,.,CASSGRAGNEQFF,TGTGCCAGCAGTGGCCGAGCCGGGAATGAGCAGTTCTTC
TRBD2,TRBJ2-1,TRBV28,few,CASSLFGGGHYNEQFF,TGTGCCAGCAGTTTATTTGGCGGGGGGCATTACAATGAGCAGTTCTTC
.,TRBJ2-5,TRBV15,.,CATSRGGLGQETQYF,TGTGCCACCAGCAGAGGGGGGTTGGGGCAAGAGACCCAGTACTTC
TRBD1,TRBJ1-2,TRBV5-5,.,CASSLYMTGNYGYTF,TGTGCCAGCAGCTTGTACATGACAGGGAACTATGGCTACACCTTC
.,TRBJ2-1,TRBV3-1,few,CASSQGVLGNEQFF,TGTGCCAGCAGCCAAGGGGTCCTGGGCAATGAGCAGTTCTTC
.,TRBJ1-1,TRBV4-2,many,CASSQEGAGNAEAFF,TGTGCCAGCAGCCAAGAAGGTGCAGGGAACGCTGAAGCTTTCTTT
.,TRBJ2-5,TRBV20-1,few,CSATRGVNQETQYF,TGCAGTGCCACCAGGGGGGTGAACCAAGAGACCCAGTACTTC
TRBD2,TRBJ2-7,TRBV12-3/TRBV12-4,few,CASSPTAGGWHEQYF,TGTGCCAGCAGTCCCACGGCGGGAGGGTGGCACGAGCAGTACTTC
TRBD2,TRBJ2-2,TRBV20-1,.,CSASRLAGMANTGELFF,TGCAGTGCTAGTAGACTAGCGGGCATGGCGAACACCGGGGAGCTGTTTTTT
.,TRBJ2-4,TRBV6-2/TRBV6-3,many,CASNPGAEGNIQYF,TGTGCCAGCAACCCTGGCGCAGAGGGGAACATTCAGTACTTC
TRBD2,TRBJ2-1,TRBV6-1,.,CASRAYAGTSGNNEQFF,TGTGCCAGCAGAGCTTACGCCGGGACTAGCGGCAACAATGAGCAGTTCTTC
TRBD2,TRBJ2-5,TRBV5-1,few,CASSSGPLAGEPETQYF,TGCGCCAGCAGCTCCGGGCCCCTAGCGGGAGAGCCAGAGACCCAGTACTTC
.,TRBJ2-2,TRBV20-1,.,CSAKRPGRNTGELFF,TGCAGTGCTAAAAGGCCTGGGAGGAACACCGGGGAGCTGTTTTTT
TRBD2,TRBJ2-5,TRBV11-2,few,CASSRLAGAAPQETQYF,TGTGCCAGCAGCCGCCTAGCGGGGGCGGCCCCTCAAGAGACCCAGTACTTC
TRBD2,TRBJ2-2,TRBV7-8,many,CASSLRGGPGTGELFF,TGTGCCAGCAGCTTACGGGGGGGGCCGGGCACCGGGGAGCTGTTTTTT
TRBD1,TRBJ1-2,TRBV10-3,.,CAISESGQSRNYGYTF,TGTGCCATCAGTGAGTCGGGACAGTCCCGAAACTATGGCTACACCTTC
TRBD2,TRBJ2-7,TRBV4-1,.,CASSQDSYPRLAGADEQYF,TGCGCCAGCAGCCAAGATTCCTACCCCAGACTAGCGGGAGCTGACGAGCAGTACTTC
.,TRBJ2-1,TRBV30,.,CAWSRREDGVGEQFF,TGTGCCTGGAGTCGGCGTGAAGACGGGGTCGGTGAGCAGTTCTTC
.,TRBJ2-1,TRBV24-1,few,CATSDSRRGGWYNEQFF,TGTGCCACCAGTGATTCGAGGAGGGGGGGTTGGTACAATGAGCAGTTCTTC
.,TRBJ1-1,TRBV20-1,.,CSAPRGGVMNTEAFF,TGCAGTGCTCCGAGGGGAGGGGTCATGAACACTGAAGCTTTCTTT
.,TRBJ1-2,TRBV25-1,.,CASSDRQTYGYTF,TGTGCCAGCAGTGATCGTCAGACCTATGGCTACACCTTC
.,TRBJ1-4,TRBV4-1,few,CASSQYRSGNEKLFF,TGCGCCAGCAGCCAGTACAGGTCGGGTAATGAAAAACTGTTTTTT
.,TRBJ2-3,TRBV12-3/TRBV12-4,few,CASSPSLGTDTQYF,TGTGCCAGCAGTCCTTCGCTAGGGACAGATACGCAGTATTTT
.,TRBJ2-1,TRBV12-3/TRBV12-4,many,CASSFGLSLSSYNEQFF,TGTGCCAGCAGTTTCGGATTGTCTTTGAGCTCCTACAATGAGCAGTTCTTC
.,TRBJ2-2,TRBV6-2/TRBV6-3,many,CASSYSLATRDTGELFF,TGTGCCAGCAGTTACTCTCTAGCCACTAGAGACACCGGGGAGCTGTTTTTT
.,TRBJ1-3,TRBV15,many,CATSLLSGNTIYF,TGTGCCACCAGCCTCCTCTCTGGAAACACCATATATTTT
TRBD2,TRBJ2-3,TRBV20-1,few,CSARDRSGGHTQYF,TGCAGTGCTAGAGATCGGAGCGGGGGACATACGCAGTATTTT
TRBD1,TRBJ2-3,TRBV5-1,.,CASSLGYRGSADTQYF,TGCGCCAGCAGCCTGGGGTACAGGGGAAGTGCAGATACGCAGTATTTT
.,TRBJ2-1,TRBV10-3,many,CASGASRDNEQFF,TGTGCCTCTGGGGCTAGCCGAGACAATGAGCAGTTCTTC
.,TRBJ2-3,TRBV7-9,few,CASSLSLTSTDTQYF,TGTGCCAGCAGCTTGTCTCTTACTAGCACAGATACGCAGTATTTT
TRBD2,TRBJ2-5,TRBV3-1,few,CASSNRAAGAQYF,TGTGCCAGCAGCAATCGGGCCGCGGGGGCCCAGTACTTC
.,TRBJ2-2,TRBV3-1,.,CASTKHEGPINTGELFF,TGTGCCAGCACCAAGCATGAGGGACCGATAAACACCGGGGAGCTGTTTTTT
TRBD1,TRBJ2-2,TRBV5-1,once,CASGDRANTGELFF,TGCGCCAGTGGGGACAGGGCGAACACCGGGGAGCTGTTTTTT
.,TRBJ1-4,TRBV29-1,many,CSVAGGGQVNEKLFF,TGCAGCGTCGCCGGGGGTGGGCAGGTGAATGAAAAACTGTTTTTT
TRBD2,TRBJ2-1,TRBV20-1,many,CSAPFGGSGSYNEQFF,TGCAGTGCTCCCTTCGGGGGTAGCGGGAGCTACAATGAGCAGTTCTTC
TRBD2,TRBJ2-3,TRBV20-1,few,CSARVPSGRTDTQYF,TGCAGTGCTAGAGTCCCTAGCGGCCGCACAGATACGCAGTATTTT
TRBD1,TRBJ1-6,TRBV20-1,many,CSARDRNNSPLHF,TGCAGTGCGAGGGACAGAAATAATTCACCCCTCCACTTT
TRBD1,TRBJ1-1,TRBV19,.,CASSARTGNTEAFF,TGTGCCAGTAGTGCCCGGACAGGGAACACTGAAGCTTTCTTT
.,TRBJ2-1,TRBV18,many,CASSPPIRDEQFF,TGTGCCAGCTCACCACCGATTCGGGATGAGCAGTTCTTC
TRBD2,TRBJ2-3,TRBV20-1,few,CSAPKREGGDTQYF,TGCAGTGCTCCAAAGCGGGAGGGAGGTGATACGCAGTATTTT
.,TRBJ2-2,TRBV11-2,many,CASSSRLGWAGELFF,TGTGCCAGCAGCTCAAGACTAGGGTGGGCCGGGGAGCTGTTTTTT
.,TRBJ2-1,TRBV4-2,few,CASSQASVPNEQFF,TGTGCCAGCAGCCAAGCTAGCGTTCCGAATGAGCAGTTCTTC
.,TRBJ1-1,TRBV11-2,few,CASSREANTEAFF,TGTGCCAGCAGTAGGGAAGCGAACACTGAAGCTTTCTTT
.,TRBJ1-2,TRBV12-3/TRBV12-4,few,CASSHGQGRSPYGYTF,TGTGCCAGCAGCCACGGGCAGGGAAGGTCTCCTTATGGCTACACCTTC
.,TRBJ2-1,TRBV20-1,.,CSAHRVSDYNEQFF,TGCAGTGCCCACAGGGTATCGGATTACAATGAGCAGTTCTTC
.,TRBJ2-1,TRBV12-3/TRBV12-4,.,CASSWGIRTGSEQFF,TGTGCCAGCAGTTGGGGGATACGAACAGGGTCTGAGCAGTTCTTC